This TCR beta chain came from a study of blood T cell repertoires in COVID-19. Study at large: Material from acute and convalescent COVID-19 was sourced from the United States, Italy and Spain.

Assay used: immunoSEQ multiplex PCR; TCRdb lists only in-frame clones, some missing. The sample lists roughly 280,000 clones, less than 85% occurring once. The specimen sequenced was peripheral blood. This TCR was recovered from a man aged 60 to 69 who had recovered from COVID-19.

The CDR3 region has the DNA TGCGCCAGCAGCCAAGGTCCAGGGGGGACTGGCTACACCTTC. It encodes CASSQGPGGTGYTF. The rearrangement joins TRBV4-1 to TRBJ1-2; TRBD1 matches 7 bases. Germline V gene data show CDR1 as MGHRA and CDR2 as YSYEKL. Unmatched junction bases numbered 6, after V lost 1 base and J lost 7 bases. The CDR3 has 14 residues.